The 29 T cell receptor beta chains given below trace back to one sample, sequenced in a study of OX40 agonist ivuxolimab in advanced cancers. Here immunoSEQ multiplex PCR was the method, and the copy in TCRdb shows in-frame clones only, minus some. The sample lists just under 65,000 clones, around 90% occurring once. Material: CD4+ or CD8+ T cells sorted from blood, obtained in a trial of the OX40 agonist ivuxolimab. The receptors were gathered from an adult with an advanced solid tumor such as melanoma, head and neck, liver or kidney cancer.

The chain has TRBV2 and TRBJ2-3; a weak D match, TRBD1 (6 bases). The CDR3 has 14 residues. Germline CDR1 and CDR2: SNHLY and FYNNEI. The V end was cut by 7 bases, the J end by 0 bases, with 11 bases between. The CDR3 nucleotides are TGTGCCAGCAAGTGGCAGGGGAGCACAGATACGCAGTATTTT. It specifies CASKWQGSTDTQYF.

The J gene is TRBJ1-2, the V gene TRBV19; TRBD1 matches at 8 bases. J lost 4 bases, V lost 6 bases, and 10 bases had no gene match. The CDR3 covers 15 residues. The V gene's germline CDR1 is LNHDA and CDR2 SQIVND (reference sequence). The CDR3 spells CASSQNTGGSYGYTF. In DNA form, the CDR3 reads TGTGCCAGTAGCCAAAATACAGGGGGGTCCTATGGCTACACCTTC.

The chain combines TRBV29-1 with TRBJ2-1; D is perhaps TRBD2 (5 bases). The CDR3 sequence is 14 residues long. Trimming left V 0 bases short and J 7 bases short, with 13 bases between. The germline V gene encodes CDR1 SQVTM and CDR2 ANQGSEA. The CDR3 DNA reads TGCAGCGTTGAAGAGAAACAGCGCGGGAATGAGCAGTTCTTC. Translated: CSVEEKQRGNEQFF.

The chain uses TRBV10-3 and TRBJ1-1; 12 bases agree with TRBD1. V shed 4 bases and J 3 bases; nucleotides not matched to a gene: 12. The CDR3 has 18 residues. From germline, CDR1 is ENHRY and CDR2 SYGVKD. The CDR3 bases are TGTGCCATCAGTGTTCACCCCGGGACAGGGGGCAGGGACACTGAAGCTTTCTTT. This encodes CAISVHPGTGGRDTEAFF.

The chain has TRBV30 and TRBJ1-2, with a tentative D call TRBD1 (6 bases). V lost 4 bases to trimming and J lost 6 bases, with 15 bases between them. Germline V gene data show CDR1 as GTSNPN and CDR2 as SVGIG (reference sequence). This CDR3 has 13 residues. CDR3 sequence (DNA): TGTGCCTGGAACCAGGGGAGTTGGGATGGCTACACCTTC. Amino acid sequence: CAWNQGSWDGYTF.

The V gene is TRBV10-3, the J gene TRBJ2-3; possible D gene TRBD2, 6 bases. From germline, CDR1 is ENHRY and CDR2 SYGVKD. The CDR3 spans 16 residues. Trimming pared 8 bases from V and 2 bases from J, leaving 20 bases between. The CDR3 protein is CAIGSGLRSSTDTQYF. CDR3 in DNA: TGTGCCATCGGGTCGGGACTCCGAAGCTCCACAGATACGCAGTATTTT.

J is TRBJ2-2 and V is TRBV18; TRBD1 matches at 7 bases. In germline, CDR1 is KGHSH, CDR2 LQKENI. The CDR3 covers 19 residues. Trimming removed 2 bases from V and 2 bases from J; junction bases left unmatched: 14. The CDR3 DNA reads TGTGCCAGCTCACCAGTCAGCACTAAGGGGGCAGCAAACACCGGGGAGCTGTTTTTT. This sequence encodes CASSPVSTKGAANTGELFF.

The chain couples TRBV10-3 to TRBJ1-3, with 8 bases identical to TRBD1. The CDR3 covers 13 residues. Per the germline V gene, CDR1 is ENHRY and CDR2 is SYGVKD. V lost 7 bases and J lost 6; bases outside the gene matches: 5. The CDR3 coding sequence is TGTGCCATCAAGGGACAGGAGCTAAACACCATATATTTT. This translates into CAIKGQELNTIYF.

The gene calls are TRBV23-1 and TRBJ2-1; unclear D gene. TRBV23-1 is recorded as an ORF, its role being uncertain. Deletions cut 0 bases from V and 12 bases from J, with 18 bases between. The CDR3 spans 15 residues. CDR3 DNA sequence: TGCGCCAGCAGTCAATCTCCTCAATTAGTTGATAGGCAGTTCTTC. As protein: CASSQSPQLVDRQFF.

The chain uses TRBV7-2 and TRBJ2-1; no reliable D call. The V end was cut by 1 base, the J end by 0 bases, with 7 bases between. The germline V gene encodes CDR1 SGHTA and CDR2 FQGNSA. This CDR3 contains 15 residues. The CDR3 nucleotides read TGTGCCAGCAGCTTAGGGGTAAGCTCCTACAATGAGCAGTTCTTC. Its translation: CASSLGVSSYNEQFF.

The V and J genes are TRBV5-1 and TRBJ2-7; TRBD2 matches at 7 bases. V lost 2 bases, J lost 6 bases, and 11 bases stayed unmatched. The germline V gene encodes CDR1 SGHRS and CDR2 YFSETQ. CDR3 length: 15 residues. The CDR3, as DNA: TGCGCCAGCAGCTTACCCTCCGGGGAGGGATCCGAGCAGTACTTC. It is translated as CASSLPSGEGSEQYF.

J is TRBJ1-2 and V is TRBV6-1, with D unresolved. The V end was cut by 4 bases, the J end by 4 bases, with 13 bases between. CDR1 and CDR2 from the germline V gene are MNHNS and SASEGT. The CDR3 spans 14 residues. The CDR3 region has the DNA TGTGCCAGCAGTGGGGGTGAGGGTCCCTATGGCTACACCTTC. Translating gives CASSGGEGPYGYTF.

The chain combines TRBV15 with TRBJ2-7; D ambiguous. The germline gives CDR1 LNHNV, CDR2 YYDKDF (reference sequence). V dropped 0 bases and J dropped 0 bases, with 12 bases sitting between them. The CDR3 consists of 16 residues. The CDR3 DNA follows: TGTGCCACCAGCAGAGATCGGCGGCTTAGCTCCTACGAGCAGTACTTC. This encodes CATSRDRRLSSYEQYF. The full variable domain, with the rest looked up from reference TRBV15 and TRBJ2-7, is DAMVIQNPRYQVTQFGKPVTLSCSQTLNHNVMYWYQQKSSQAPKLLFHYYDKDFNNEADTPDNFQSRRPNTSFCFLDIRSPGLGDTAMYLCATSRDRRLSSYEQYFGPGTRLTVT.

The J gene is TRBJ2-1, the V gene TRBV6-4, with TRBD1 identical over 7 bases. This CDR3 has 15 amino acids. Unmatched junction bases numbered 4, after V lost 4 bases and J lost 1 base. Looked up from germline, CDR1 is MRHNA and CDR2 is SNTAGT. The CDR3: CASSATTGSYNEQFF. CDR3 nucleotides: TGTGCCAGCAGTGCAACGACAGGGTCCTACAATGAGCAGTTCTTC.

The chain links TRBV2 to TRBJ2-1; D gene ambiguous. The germline V gene encodes CDR1 SNHLY and CDR2 FYNNEI. The CDR3 is 15 amino acids. Trimming stripped 4 bases from V and 7 bases from J, with 17 bases between. The CDR3 protein is CASSVEGVSNNEQFF. DNA of the CDR3: TGTGCCAGCAGTGTTGAAGGTGTCTCGAATAATGAGCAGTTCTTC.

The V call is TRBV6-5, the J call TRBJ2-7; 11 positions match TRBD1. Trimming removed 2 bases from V and 7 bases from J; junction bases left unmatched: 4. Germline-derived CDR1 and CDR2 are MNHEY and SVGAGI. This CDR3 comprises 14 residues. This CDR3 reads CASSYGQGAGEQYF. The CDR3 nucleotides read TGTGCCAGCAGTTACGGACAGGGGGCTGGGGAGCAGTACTTC.

This chain joins TRBV15 and TRBJ2-5; D gene ambiguous. The V end was cut by 4 bases, the J end by 5 bases, with 11 bases between. The CDR3 is 13 residues long. Germline CDR1 and CDR2: LNHNV and YYDKDF (reference sequence). In DNA form, the CDR3 reads TGTGCCACCAGCACCCGAGAGGAGGAGACCCAGTACTTC. Encoded protein: CATSTREEETQYF. Using reference TRBV15 and TRBJ2-5 for the parts outside the CDR3, the full variable domain is DAMVIQNPRYQVTQFGKPVTLSCSQTLNHNVMYWYQQKSSQAPKLLFHYYDKDFNNEADTPDNFQSRRPNTSFCFLDIRSPGLGDTAMYLCATSTREEETQYFGPGTRLLVL.

The chain joins TRBV27 to TRBJ1-3; D possibly corresponds to TRBD1 (6 bases). Germline-derived CDR1 and CDR2 are MNHEY and SMNVEV (reference sequence). CDR3 length: 15 amino acids. The germline V and J ends were trimmed by 6 bases and 0 bases, with 12 bases remaining between them. The CDR3 DNA sequence: TGTGCCAGCAGCTTAGGGGGGGACTCTGGAAACACCATATATTTT. Translating it yields CASSLGGDSGNTIYF.

With regard to this clone: The junction departs from germline at one end; a sequencing error may be responsible. V usage is TRBV5-1 and J usage is TRBJ1-6, with 8 bases identical to TRBD1. The CDR3 loop spans 15 amino acids. Germline CDR1 reads SGHRS; CDR2 reads YFSETQ. CDR3 nucleotides: TGCGCCAGCAGATTGGACAGGGCAAATAATTCACCCCTCCACTTT. It is translated as CASRLDRANNSPLHF.

The chain has TRBV11-2 and TRBJ2-5; no reliable D call. The end of the DNA fits TRBJ2-7 better, so the J call may be wrong. The CDR3 consists of 15 residues. In germline, CDR1 is SGHAT, CDR2 FQNNGV. The CDR3 loop reads CASSLDIGLIYEQYF. The CDR3 nucleotides are TGTGCCAGCAGCTTAGATATAGGTCTGATCTACGAGCAGTACTTC.

V is TRBV28 and J is TRBJ2-3; TRBD1 matches at 9 bases. V was clipped by 6 bases and J by 2 bases; unmatched bases: 6. The CDR3 covers 15 residues. Per the germline V gene, CDR1 is MDHEN and CDR2 is SYDVKM. CDR3 nucleotide sequence: TGTGCCAGCAGCATCGGGACAGGGAACACAGATACGCAGTATTTT. This translates into CASSIGTGNTDTQYF.

The rearrangement uses TRBV7-2 and TRBJ2-5; a possible D gene is TRBD1 (6 bases). Germline V gene sequence: CDR1 SGHTA, CDR2 FQGNSA. The CDR3 extends over 16 amino acids. V lost 1 base and J 5 bases, leaving 17 bases between the germline ends. The CDR3 region has the DNA TGTGCCAGCAGCTTAGAGGGAACAGGGCTGGGGGAGACCCAGTACTTC. Translation: CASSLEGTGLGETQYF.

The chain has TRBV6-5 and TRBJ1-5; tentatively, D is TRBD1 (5 bases). V dropped 5 bases and J dropped 2 bases, with 10 bases sitting between them. Per the germline V gene, CDR1 is MNHEY and CDR2 is SVGAGI. CDR3 size: 14 residues. The CDR3 loop is CASSQGWRNQPQHF. CDR3 bases: TGTGCCAGCAGTCAGGGTTGGCGCAATCAGCCCCAGCATTTT.

The chain recombines TRBV20-1 with TRBJ1-1; D gene unclear. V was pared by 3 bases and J by 8 bases, with 10 bases between. CDR3 length equals 11 residues. CDR1 and CDR2 from the germline V gene are DFQATT and SNEGSKA (reference sequence). CDR3 coding DNA: TGCAGTGCTAGTACACCATCGGAAGCTTTCTTT. Amino acid sequence: CSASTPSEAFF.

J is TRBJ2-3 and V is TRBV18, with D perhaps being TRBD1 or TRBD2 (5 bases each). Trimming stripped 4 bases from V and 4 bases from J, with 12 bases between. CDR1 and CDR2 (germline): KGHSH, LQKENI. This CDR3 contains 14 residues. The CDR3 sequence: CASSRETAADTQYF. The DNA for the CDR3 is TGTGCCAGCTCACGGGAGACAGCCGCAGATACGCAGTATTTT.

This clone occurred once. The CDR3 DNA is TGTGCCTGGAGTGTACTAGCGGGAGGTGGCGAGCAGTACTTC. It yields the protein CAWSVLAGGGEQYF. V gene TRBV30 combines with J gene TRBJ2-7; TRBD2 matches at 12 bases. The CDR3 sequence is 14 residues long. Germline loops: CDR1 GTSNPN, CDR2 SVGIG (reference sequence). Trimming at V came to 0 bases and at J to 6 bases, leaving 3 bases not matched to a gene.

J is TRBJ1-5 and V is TRBV27; no clear D. CDR3 length: 14 residues. Germline values: CDR1 MNHEY, CDR2 SMNVEV (reference sequence). The germline V and J ends were trimmed by 6 bases and 0 bases, with 9 bases remaining between them. The CDR3 DNA is TGTGCCAGCAGACGCGACAATAGCAATCAGCCCCAGCATTTT. Translation gives CASRRDNSNQPQHF.

This sequence joins TRBV19 and TRBJ2-7; 14 nucleotides line up with TRBD2. The CDR3 has 17 amino acids. V shed 4 bases and J 5 bases; nucleotides not matched to a gene: 10. CDR1 LNHDA and CDR2 SQIVND come from the germline V gene (reference sequence). The CDR3 DNA reads as TGTGCCAGTAGTAGAAACACCGGGACTAGCGGGAGAAACGAGCAGTACTTC. It yields the protein CASSRNTGTSGRNEQYF.

The CDR3: CASSKARASGSAGKFF. CDR3 DNA: TGTGCCAGCAGCAAAGCCCGGGCTAGCGGGAGCGCGGGAAAGTTCTTC. V usage is TRBV21-1 and J usage is TRBJ2-1; the D call in the table, TRBD2, was not verified against the DNA. TRBV21-1 is labeled a pseudogene. The CDR3 runs 16 residues.